This TCR beta chain originates from a study of long-term antiretroviral therapy in people with HIV. Running of the v3.0 immunoSEQ assay took place at survey level. Generated by immunoSEQ multiplex PCR, the TCRdb table keeps only in-frame clones and is missing some. Of roughly 38,000 clones in the sample, roughly 78% are singletons; the top ten hold less than 6%. CDR3 length: 11 amino acids. V gave up 5 bases and J gave up 3 bases, with 3 bases separating them. The germline CDR1 and CDR2 sequences are SGHDT and YYEEEE. The source was unsorted PBMCs, collected 3.4 years after starting antiretroviral therapy. V and J are TRBV5-6 and TRBJ2-1, with D hard to call. The clonotype was recovered from a man between 25 and 39 years old with HIV. CDR3 in DNA: TGTGCCAGCAGGAACTACAATGAGCAGTTCTTC. This gives the protein CASRNYNEQFF. The full variable domain, rest sourced from reference TRBV5-6 and TRBJ2-1, is DAGVTQSPTHLIKTRGQQVTLRCSPKSGHDTVSWYQQALGQGPQFIFQYYEEEERQRGNFPDRFSGHQFPNYSSELNVNALLLGDSALYLCASRNYNEQFFGPGTRLTVL.